One T cell receptor beta chain is described in this entry. This clonotype was detected a few times. The specificity of this receptor is unknown. No much larger clone is present one base from it, and per-base qualities are unavailable. From a lookup of the germline V gene (reference sequence), CDR1 and CDR2 are LGHDT and YNNKEL. The CDR3 measures 16 amino acids from cysteine to phenylalanine. Only the CDR3 DNA is retained, 48 bases long and in frame from the first base. V is cut by 0 bases and J by 6 bases, and the space between the germline ends is 14 bases. These data are taken from a study of blood T cells in healthy people across ages (dated by TCRdb to about 2015). Regarding the complete study: In model experiments, template switching captured about one uniquely barcoded TCR beta cDNA molecule for every two T cells. Using deep sequencing normalized with unique cDNA molecular identifiers, the study measured how TCR beta repertoire diversity changes with age. The donors were split into four age groups: young (average approximately 16 years), middle-aged (nearly 40), aged (approximately 60) and long-lived (over 80). The study analyzed two additional independent replicas of 1 million unique cDNA reads from the same blood draw for two donors, one aged 18 to 30 and one aged 80 or older.

The roughly 39 donors, aged 6 to 90 years, were systemically healthy Caucasian individuals from Russia. Each donor gave 8 to 10 milliliters of peripheral blood, drawn into EDTA-treated Vacutainer tubes. Ficoll-Paque density-gradient centrifugation was used to isolate PBMCs, with at least 6.5 million per sample. Total RNA was extracted from PBMCs with Trizol reagent, with at least 6 micrograms obtained per sample. For every donor, an aliquot of PBMCs went through flow cytometry to measure the percentages of naive CD45RAhigh/CD27high T cells. Findings and caveats that apply to the study as a whole: The percentage of naive T cells measured by flow cytometry correlated strongly with observed TCR beta diversity. Since profiling was done on bulk unsorted PBMCs, naive and antigen-experienced compartments could not be conclusively compared. Estimates of total diversity based on one million sequenced T cells were regarded as lower bounds and as underestimates. Because donor CMV infection status was unknown, age-related changes in expanded clonotypes were potentially confounded. The long-lived group showed more naive CD4+ T cells, fewer expanded clones and increased TCR diversity than the aged group, suggesting age selection. As age increased, observed TCR beta diversity per million T cells dropped in a roughly linear way, and a significant reduction was already evident by age 40.

Libraries were prepared through 5' RACE. TCRdb records Illumina HiSeq 2500 as the sequencer. A second PCR of about 7 to 12 cycles was run with a J-beta primer mix and a sample-barcoded 5' primer. A template-switch 5' adaptor carrying 12 random nucleotides introduced a unique molecular identifier onto each TCR beta cDNA molecule. Each sample yielded at least 3 million CDR3-containing paired-end reads. First-strand cDNA synthesis was performed from all RNA using the Mint cDNA synthesis kit, with priming by a TRBC-specific oligonucleotide. After uracil-DNA glycosylase treatment, a first 18-cycle PCR used universal primers M1SS and BC2_uni_R on all cDNA. As for the original processing: For normalization, 1 million high-quality reads were randomly selected from each sample, with every read carrying a distinct molecular identifier. Instead of being binned into consensus sequences, reads that shared molecular identifiers were thrown out. CDR3 identification, clonotype clustering and error correction used MiTCR with a Q25 quality threshold and the strictest error-elimination algorithm. A nonparametric unseen species model using Euler transformation provided a lower-bound estimate of total TCR beta diversity. TCRdb itself trimmed the public reads at Q25 with fastp, ran MiXCR and retained productive beta chains. Merged by CDR3 protein, the rows form single entries marked with the most common genes and DNA. The V and J calls shown here were made by TCRdb, not taken from the authors' results. This sample is represented by roughly 1 million distinct CDR3 sequences; roughly a quarter of them were singletons. The biggest ten clones account for approximately 0.71% of the sample.

The data also belong to a second study, concerning T cells of mothers and their children. As noted in the second study: Nine systemically healthy Caucasian individuals served as donors, namely three mothers together with their six children. cDNA synthesis consumed the entire amount of extracted RNA, loaded at approximately 1.6 ug RNA in each 15 ul reaction. In the second PCR, sample barcodes and 2-4 random nucleotides were introduced via the M1S primer. Each mother yielded over 8.5 million TCR beta CDR3 reads and each child roughly 2.9 million reads. TCR recombination output is similarly shaped by thymic selection in related and unrelated pairs, with a minor effect exerted by inherited differences. Normalized repertoire overlap was always slightly but never significantly higher in related than unrelated mother-child pairs. No persistent microchimeric T cell clones were detected, at a sensitivity of roughly 96 clones per million clonotypes. Deep NGS was used in the study to compare the TCR beta repertoires of mothers and children and to look for features that separate related mother-child pairs from unrelated individuals. Mothers averaged roughly 36 +/- 4 years of age and children averaged about 10 +/- 4 years. After adapter ligation was performed with NEBNext reagents, the libraries were sequenced on an Illumina HiSeq 2000 with 100+100 nt paired-end reads. To prevent cross-contamination, the mother and child libraries were prepared a month apart and were sequenced in separate runs. Each donor had between 500,000 and 2,000,000 distinct TCR beta clonotypes identified. Naive TCR beta clonotypes were estimated from low-frequency clonotypes matched to each donor's FACS-determined naive share, without sorting.

This chain is built from TRBV3-1 and TRBJ1-4; a tentative D match to TRBD1 spans 6 bases. Input material: blood. This sequence originates from a girl aged 2 to 9 in good health. The nucleotide sequence reads TGTGCCAGCAGCCAAGATGATGGGACATCTGATGAAAAACTGTTTTTT. Its amino acids are CASSQDDGTSDEKLFF.